This T cell receptor beta chain was obtained from a study of pediatric ulcerative colitis. The study's findings and limits: A couple of rectal clonotypes were found only in ulcerative colitis patients, all of them.

This clone occurred a few times. Its antigen is undetermined. Repertoires were generated with immunoSEQ multiplex PCR, while TCRdb's copy carries only in-frame clones and drops some. This table has 36,000 or so clones, approximately 73% appearing once. The rectum was sampled with one to two pinch biopsies at colonoscopy. Germline CDR1 reads MNHNS; CDR2 reads SASEGT. The ends were cut back, 3 bases at V and 7 bases at J, with 16 bases in the middle. The CDR3 has 16 amino acids. The chain carries TRBV6-1 and TRBJ1-6, with a weak D call TRBD1 (5 bases). The sample comprised gut tissue. This sequence was found in a boy aged 10-17 years with moderate ulcerative colitis. As DNA, the CDR3 is TGTGCCAGCAGTGATACCACCAGGGTGGGAAATTCACCCCTCCACTTT. This codes for CASSDTTRVGNSPLHF.